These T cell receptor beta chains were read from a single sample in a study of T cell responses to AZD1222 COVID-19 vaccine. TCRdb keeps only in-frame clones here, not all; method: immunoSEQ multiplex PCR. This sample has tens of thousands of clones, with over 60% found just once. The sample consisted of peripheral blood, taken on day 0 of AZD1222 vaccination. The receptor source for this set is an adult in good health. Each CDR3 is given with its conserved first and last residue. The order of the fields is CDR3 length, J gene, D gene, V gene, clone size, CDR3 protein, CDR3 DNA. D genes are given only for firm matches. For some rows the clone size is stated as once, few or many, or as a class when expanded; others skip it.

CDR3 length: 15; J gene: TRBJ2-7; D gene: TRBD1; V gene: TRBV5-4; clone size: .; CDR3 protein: CASSSGQGDAYEQYF; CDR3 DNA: TGTGCCAGCAGTTCCGGACAGGGTGATGCCTACGAGCAGTACTTC
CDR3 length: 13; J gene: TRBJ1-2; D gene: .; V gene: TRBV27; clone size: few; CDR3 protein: CASSLMGAYGYTF; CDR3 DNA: TGTGCCAGCAGTTTAATGGGGGCGTATGGCTACACCTTC
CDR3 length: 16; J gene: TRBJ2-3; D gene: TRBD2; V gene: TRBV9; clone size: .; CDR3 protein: CASSVAGGGSTDTQYF; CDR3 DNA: TGTGCCAGCAGCGTAGCCGGCGGGGGGAGCACAGATACGCAGTATTTT
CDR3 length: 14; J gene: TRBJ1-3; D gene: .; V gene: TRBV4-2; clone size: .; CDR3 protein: CASSQDTSGNTIYF; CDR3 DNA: TGTGCCAGCAGCCAAGACACGTCTGGAAACACCATATATTTT
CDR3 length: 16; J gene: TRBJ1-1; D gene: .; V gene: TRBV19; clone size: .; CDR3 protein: CASSMAYRLADTEAFF; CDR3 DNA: TGTGCCAGTAGTATGGCATACAGGTTAGCGGACACTGAAGCTTTCTTT
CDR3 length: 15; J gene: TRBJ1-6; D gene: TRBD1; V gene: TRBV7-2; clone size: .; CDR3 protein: CASSIRTGTDSPLHF; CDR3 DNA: TGTGCCAGCAGCATACGGACAGGCACTGATTCACCCCTCCACTTT
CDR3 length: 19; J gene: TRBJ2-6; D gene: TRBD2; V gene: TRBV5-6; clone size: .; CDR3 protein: CASSLVSLAADSGANVLTF; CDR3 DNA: TGTGCCAGCAGCTTGGTAAGTCTAGCGGCAGACTCTGGGGCCAACGTCCTGACTTTC
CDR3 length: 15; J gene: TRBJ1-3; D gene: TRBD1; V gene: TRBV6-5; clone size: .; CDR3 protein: CASSGTAGVGNTIYF; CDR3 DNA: TGTGCCAGCAGCGGGACAGCGGGCGTTGGAAACACCATATATTTT
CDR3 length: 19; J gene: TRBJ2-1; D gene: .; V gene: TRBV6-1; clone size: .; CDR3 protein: CASSEVWVGGAASYNEQFF; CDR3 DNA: TGTGCCAGCAGTGAAGTGTGGGTTGGGGGAGCAGCGTCGTACAATGAGCAGTTCTTC
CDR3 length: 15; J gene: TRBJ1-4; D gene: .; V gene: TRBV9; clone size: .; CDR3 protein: CASSVLSSGGEKLFF; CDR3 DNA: TGTGCCAGCAGCGTACTATCGTCTGGGGGTGAAAAACTGTTTTTT
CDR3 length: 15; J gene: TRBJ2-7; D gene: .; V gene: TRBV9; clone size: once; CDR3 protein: CASSVAPGATYEQYF; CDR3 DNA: TGTGCCAGCAGCGTAGCTCCGGGGGCTACATACGAGCAGTACTTC
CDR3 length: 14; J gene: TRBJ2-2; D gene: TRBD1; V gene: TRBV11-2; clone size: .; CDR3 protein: CASSPNQGAGELFF; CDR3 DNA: TGTGCCAGCAGCCCTAATCAGGGGGCTGGGGAGCTGTTTTTT
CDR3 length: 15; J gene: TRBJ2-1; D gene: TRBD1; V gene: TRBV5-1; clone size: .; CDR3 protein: CASRVRDSSYNEQFF; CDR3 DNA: TGCGCCAGCAGGGTCCGGGACAGCTCCTACAATGAGCAGTTCTTC
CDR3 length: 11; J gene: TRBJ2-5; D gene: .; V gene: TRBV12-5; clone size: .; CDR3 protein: CASGSRPAQYF; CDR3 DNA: TGTGCTAGTGGTTCCCGCCCAGCCCAGTACTTC
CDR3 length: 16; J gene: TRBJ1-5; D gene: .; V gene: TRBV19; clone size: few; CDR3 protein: CASSITGARGNQPQHF; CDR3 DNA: TGTGCCAGTAGTATTACGGGGGCGCGTGGTAATCAGCCCCAGCATTTT
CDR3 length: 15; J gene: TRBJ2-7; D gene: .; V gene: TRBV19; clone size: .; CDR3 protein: CASSIRGAGYYEQYF; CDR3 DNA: TGTGCCAGTAGTATACGGGGGGCAGGGTACTACGAGCAGTACTTC
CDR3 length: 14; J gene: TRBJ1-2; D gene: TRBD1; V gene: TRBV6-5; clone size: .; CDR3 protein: CASSTLTGDYGYTF; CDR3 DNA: TGTGCCAGCAGTACCCTAACAGGGGACTATGGCTACACCTTC
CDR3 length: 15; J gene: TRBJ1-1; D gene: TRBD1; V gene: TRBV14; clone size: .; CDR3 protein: CASSHRDRGGTEAFF; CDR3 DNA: TGTGCCAGCAGCCACCGCGACAGGGGTGGCACTGAAGCTTTCTTT
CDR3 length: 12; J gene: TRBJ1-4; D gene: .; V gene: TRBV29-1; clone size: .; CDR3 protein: CSGLFSNEKLFF; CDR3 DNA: TGCAGCGGCCTATTCTCTAATGAAAAACTGTTTTTT
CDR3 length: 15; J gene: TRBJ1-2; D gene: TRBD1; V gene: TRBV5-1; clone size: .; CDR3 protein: CASSPRTGNNYGYTF; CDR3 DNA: TGCGCCAGCAGCCCTCGGACAGGGAATAACTATGGCTACACCTTC
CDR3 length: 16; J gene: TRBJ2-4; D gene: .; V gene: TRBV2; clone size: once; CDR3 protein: CASHTQRRGGKNIQYF; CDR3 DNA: TGTGCCAGCCACACCCAACGCAGGGGCGGTAAAAACATTCAGTACTTC
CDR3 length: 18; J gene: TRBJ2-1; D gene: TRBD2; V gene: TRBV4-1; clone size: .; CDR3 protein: CASSQVHGTSVVYNEQFF; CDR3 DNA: TGCGCCAGCAGCCAGGTCCACGGGACTAGCGTTGTCTACAATGAGCAGTTCTTC
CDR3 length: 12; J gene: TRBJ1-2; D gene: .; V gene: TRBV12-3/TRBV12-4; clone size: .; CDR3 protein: CASSYSNYGYTF; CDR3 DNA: TGTGCCAGCAGTTACAGTAACTATGGCTACACCTTC
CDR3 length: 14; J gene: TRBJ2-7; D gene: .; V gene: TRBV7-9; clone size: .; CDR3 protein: CASSPVGGPYEQYF; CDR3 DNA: TGTGCCAGCAGCCCAGTGGGGGGACCCTACGAGCAGTACTTC
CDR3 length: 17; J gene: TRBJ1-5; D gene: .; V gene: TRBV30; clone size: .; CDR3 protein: CAWSVRRGDYSNQPQHF; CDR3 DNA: TGTGCCTGGAGTGTACGGCGTGGGGACTATAGCAATCAGCCCCAGCATTTT
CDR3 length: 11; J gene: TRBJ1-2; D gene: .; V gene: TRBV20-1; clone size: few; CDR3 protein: CSARQGRGYTF; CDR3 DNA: TGCAGTGCTAGACAGGGCCGAGGCTACACCTTC
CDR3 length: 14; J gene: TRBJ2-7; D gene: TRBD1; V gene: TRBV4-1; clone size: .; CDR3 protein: CASSQVAGGYEQYF; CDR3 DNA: TGCGCCAGCAGCCAAGTGGCAGGGGGCTACGAGCAGTACTTC
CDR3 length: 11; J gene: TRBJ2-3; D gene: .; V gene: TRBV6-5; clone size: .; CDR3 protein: CASRTVDTQYF; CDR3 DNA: TGTGCCAGTAGGACTGTCGATACGCAGTATTTT
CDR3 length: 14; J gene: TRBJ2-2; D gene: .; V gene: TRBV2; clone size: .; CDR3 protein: CASSVSRSTGELFF; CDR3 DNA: TGTGCCAGCAGTGTCTCTCGGTCCACCGGGGAGCTGTTTTTT
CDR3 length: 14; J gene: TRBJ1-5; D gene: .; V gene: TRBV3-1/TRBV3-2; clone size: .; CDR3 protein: CASSQVAGNQPQHF; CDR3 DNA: TGTGCCAGCAGCCAAGTGGCAGGGAATCAGCCCCAGCATTTT
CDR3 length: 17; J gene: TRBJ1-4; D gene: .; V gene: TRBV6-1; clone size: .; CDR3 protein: CASSERGGPLTNEKLFF; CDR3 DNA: TGTGCCAGCAGTGAACGTGGAGGACCCCTTACTAATGAAAAACTGTTTTTT
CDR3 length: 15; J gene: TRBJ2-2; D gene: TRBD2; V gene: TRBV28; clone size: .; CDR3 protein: CASSLPAGGVGELFF; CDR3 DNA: TGTGCCAGCAGTTTACCAGCGGGGGGCGTCGGGGAGCTGTTTTTT
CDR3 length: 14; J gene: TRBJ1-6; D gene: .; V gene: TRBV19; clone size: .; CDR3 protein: CASRETPYNSPLHF; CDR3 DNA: TGTGCCAGTAGGGAGACACCATATAATTCACCCCTCCACTTT
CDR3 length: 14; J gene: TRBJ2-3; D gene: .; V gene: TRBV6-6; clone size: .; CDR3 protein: CASGGDGGTDTQYF; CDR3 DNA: TGTGCCAGCGGAGGGGACGGAGGCACAGATACGCAGTATTTT
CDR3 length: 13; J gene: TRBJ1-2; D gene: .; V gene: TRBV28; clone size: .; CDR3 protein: CASSLQDTGGYTF; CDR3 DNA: TGTGCCAGCAGCTTACAGGATACCGGCGGCTACACCTTC
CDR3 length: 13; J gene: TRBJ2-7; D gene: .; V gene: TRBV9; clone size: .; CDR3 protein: CASSGKRDGEQYF; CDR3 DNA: TGTGCCAGCAGCGGGAAACGGGACGGCGAGCAGTACTTC
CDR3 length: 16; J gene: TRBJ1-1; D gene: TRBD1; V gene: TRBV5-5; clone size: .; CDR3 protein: CASSLGPGQGNTEAFF; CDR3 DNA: TGTGCCAGCAGCTTGGGTCCGGGACAGGGGAACACTGAAGCTTTCTTT
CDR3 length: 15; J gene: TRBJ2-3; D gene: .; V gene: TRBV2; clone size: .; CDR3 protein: CASSGGPRDTDTQYF; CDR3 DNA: TGTGCCAGCAGTGGGGGGCCAAGAGACACAGATACGCAGTATTTT
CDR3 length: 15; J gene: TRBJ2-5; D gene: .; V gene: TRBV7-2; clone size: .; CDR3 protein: CASSLFWRADETQYF; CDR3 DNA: TGTGCCAGCAGCTTATTTTGGCGGGCGGACGAGACCCAGTACTTC
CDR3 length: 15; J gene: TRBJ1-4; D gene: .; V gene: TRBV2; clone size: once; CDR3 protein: CASFFPGEMGEKLFF; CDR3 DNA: TGTGCCAGCTTCTTTCCCGGGGAAATGGGTGAAAAACTGTTTTTT
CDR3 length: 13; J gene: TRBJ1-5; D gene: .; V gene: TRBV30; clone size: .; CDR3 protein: CAWSLGHSNPQHF; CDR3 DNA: TGTGCCTGGAGCTTGGGACACTCTAATCCCCAGCATTTT
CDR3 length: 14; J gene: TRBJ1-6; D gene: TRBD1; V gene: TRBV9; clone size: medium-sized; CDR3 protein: CASSEGQGGTPLHF; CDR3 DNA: TGTGCCAGCAGCGAGGGACAGGGAGGAACACCCCTCCACTTT
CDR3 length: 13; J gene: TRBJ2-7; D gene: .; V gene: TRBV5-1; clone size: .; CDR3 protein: CASSLQGNYEQYF; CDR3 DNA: TGCGCCAGCAGCCTCCAGGGGAACTACGAGCAGTACTTC
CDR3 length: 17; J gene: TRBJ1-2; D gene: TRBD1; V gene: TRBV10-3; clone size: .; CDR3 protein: CAISQTGGSRNSYGYTF; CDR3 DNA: TGTGCCATCAGTCAGACAGGGGGTTCGCGAAACTCTTATGGCTACACCTTC
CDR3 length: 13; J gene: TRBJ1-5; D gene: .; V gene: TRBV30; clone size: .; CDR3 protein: CAWSERGNQPQHF; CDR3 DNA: TGTGCCTGGAGTGAGAGGGGCAATCAGCCCCAGCATTTT